The following is a T cell receptor (beta chain) sequence with its context. The CDR3 loop spans 15 amino acids. Trimming removed 3 bases at V and 1 base at J, with 12 bases between. CDR1 and CDR2 from the germline V gene are MGHRA and YSYEKL. The sample belongs to a study of T cells after somatic rescue of genetic block. Method: immunoSEQ multiplex PCR; TCRdb's copy keeps in-frame clones and lacks some. The profile shows about 72,000 clones, around 90% of them singletons. The J gene is TRBJ1-2, the V gene TRBV4-1, with TRBD1 as a possible D gene (5 bases). The TCR originated in a man between 25 and 39 years old. The sample taken for sequencing was peripheral blood mononuclear cells (PBMCs). CDR3 sequence: CASSHPNRINYGYTF. The CDR3 nucleotides are TGCGCCAGCAGCCACCCCAACAGGATTAACTATGGCTACACCTTC.